The 21 T cell receptor beta chains presented below share a single source sample, sequenced in a study of beta chain features in type 1 diabetes. Whole-study results and caveats: Among patients with Type 1 diabetes, TCRB CDR3s were moderately but significantly shorter in every one of the four CD4+ subsets.

Sequencing targeted expressed TCRB transcripts, as all isolated RNA had been reverse transcribed. Clones were read by immunoSEQ multiplex PCR, and TCRdb kept only the in-frame ones, dropping some. The table records around 180,000 clones, around 8% of them present only once. What these receptors recognize is not known. The sample consisted of central memory CD4+ T cells from blood. All receptors come from a woman aged 40 to 50 with type 1 diabetes.

This clone was seen a few times. The gene calls are TRBV7-9 and TRBJ1-1; 8 bases align to TRBD1. The ends lost 11 bases at V and 0 bases at J; junction bases unmatched: 5. This CDR3 is 13 amino acids long. The germline CDR1 and CDR2 sequences are SEHNR and FQNEAQ (reference sequence). CDR3 in amino acids: CAGDRGVNTEAFF. The CDR3 nucleotides read TGTGCCGGCGACAGGGGTGTGAACACTGAAGCTTTCTTT.

The V gene is TRBV28, the J gene TRBJ2-3; 8 nucleotides align to TRBD1. The V and J ends lost 3 bases and 5 bases, in that order; junction bases with no gene match: 7. Germline V gene data show CDR1 as MDHEN and CDR2 as SYDVKM. The CDR3 contains 15 residues. The CDR3 coding sequence is TGTGCCAGCAGTTTGCAGGGGGCAGGAGAAGATACGCAGTATTTT. Protein product: CASSLQGAGEDTQYF.

This clone was counted a few times. This sequence joins TRBV7-3 and TRBJ2-5, with D perhaps matching TRBD2 (6 bases). The CDR3 has 15 residues. Trimming left V 1 base short and J 5 bases short, with 14 bases between. Germline V CDR1 and CDR2: SGHTA, FQGTGA. Written as DNA, the CDR3 is TGTGCCAGCAGCTTAATGGCTAGCGCGGGGGAGACCCAGTACTTC. The encoded protein is CASSLMASAGETQYF. Together with reference TRBV7-3 and TRBJ2-5, the CDR3 gives the full variable domain: GAGVSQTPSNKVTEKGKYVELRCDPISGHTALYWYRQSLGQGPEFLIYFQGTGAADDSGLPNDRFFAVRPEGSVSTLKIQRTERGDSAVYLCASSLMASAGETQYFGPGTRLLVL.

The rearrangement joins TRBV10-3 to TRBJ2-7; 8 nucleotides match TRBD2. V shed 7 bases and J 5 bases; nucleotides not matched to a gene: 16. The CDR3 loop spans 16 amino acids. Germline CDR1 reads ENHRY; CDR2 reads SYGVKD. DNA for the CDR3: TGTGCCATCAAGGGGAGCGGGAGAGACGGGCTCCACGAGCAGTACTTC. Encoded protein: CAIKGSGRDGLHEQYF.

This clone was detected a few times. V usage is TRBV7-2 and J usage is TRBJ2-1, with D maybe TRBD1 (7 bases). In germline, CDR1 is SGHTA, CDR2 FQGNSA. Trimming removed 4 bases from V and 4 bases from J, with 14 bases in between. This CDR3 has 15 residues. The CDR3 coding sequence is TGTGCCAGCAGCTCAAGCAGGGGGGATTACAATGAGCAGTTCTTC. Its protein is CASSSSRGDYNEQFF.

This clone has just a few counts. The gene calls are TRBV4-2 and TRBJ1-1; D unresolved. The germline gives CDR1 LGHNA, CDR2 YNFKEQ. The CDR3 is 15 amino acids. V was trimmed by 3 bases and J by 1 base, leaving 12 bases between them. CDR3 residues: CASSHRPGENTEAFF. As DNA, the CDR3 is TGTGCCAGCAGCCACCGCCCCGGGGAGAACACTGAAGCTTTCTTT.

This clone was picked up a small number of times. V and J are TRBV28 and TRBJ2-5; 10 positions agree with TRBD1. V lost 7 bases, J lost 5 bases, and 10 bases stayed unmatched. Germline V lookup: CDR1 MDHEN, CDR2 SYDVKM. The length of the CDR3 is 15 residues. The CDR3 spells CASNDRGPQGETQYF. Written as DNA, the CDR3 is TGTGCCAGCAACGACAGGGGGCCTCAGGGGGAGACCCAGTACTTC.

This clone was seen a single time. V and J are TRBV5-4 and TRBJ2-7, with TRBD2 matching over 8 bases. V was clipped by 3 bases and J by 3 bases; unmatched bases: 11. This CDR3 is 16 amino acids long. Germline lookup yields CDR1 SGHNT and CDR2 YYREEE (reference sequence). CDR3 DNA: TGTGCCAGCAGCTCCAAAGCGGGAGAGCTCCGCTACGAGCAGTACTTC. Translation gives CASSSKAGELRYEQYF.

The chain recombines TRBV6-5 with TRBJ2-2; TRBD1 agrees at 7 bases. The CDR3 totals 14 residues. Germline trimming cut 6 bases from V and 5 bases from J; bases unmatched to any gene: 6. Germline loops: CDR1 MNHEY, CDR2 SVGAGI. The CDR3 is CASRRQGETGELFF. CDR3 DNA sequence: TGTGCCAGCAGGCGGCAGGGGGAGACCGGGGAGCTGTTTTTT.

Only a few counts were recorded for this clone. J is TRBJ2-1 and V is TRBV5-8; 12 nucleotides agree with TRBD1. The germline V gene encodes CDR1 SGHTS and CDR2 YDEGEE. V trimming: 4 bases; J trimming: 6 bases; junction bases outside the gene matches: 5. The length of the CDR3 is 15 residues. The CDR3 loop is CASSPGQGAFNEQFF. The DNA of the CDR3 is TGTGCCAGCAGCCCGGGACAGGGGGCCTTCAATGAGCAGTTCTTC. The full variable domain, rest sourced from reference TRBV5-8 and TRBJ2-1, is EAGVTQSPTHLIKTRGQQATLRCSPISGHTSVYWYQQALGLGLQFLLWYDEGEERNRGNFPPRFSGRQFPNYSSELNVNALELEDSALYLCASSPGQGAFNEQFFGPGTRLTVL.

This clone has a count of ten or more. The chain couples TRBV30 to TRBJ1-5; D perhaps matches TRBD1 (6 bases). Trimming removed 3 bases at V and 11 bases at J, with 14 bases between. There are 12 residues in the CDR3. Germline V CDR1 and CDR2: GTSNPN, SVGIG (reference sequence). The CDR3 spells CAWRDTGRAQHF. The CDR3 DNA follows: TGTGCCTGGAGGGACACAGGGAGGGCCCAGCATTTT.

This clone occurred a few times. The chain links TRBV2 to TRBJ2-3; D may be TRBD2 (7 bases). The ends were cut back, 6 bases at V and 6 bases at J, with 13 bases in the middle. Germline V CDR1 and CDR2: SNHLY, FYNNEI. The CDR3 consists of 13 residues. The CDR3 reads CASSRGGGDTQYF. The CDR3 DNA is TGTGCCAGCAGCCGAGGGGGGGGCGATACGCAGTATTTT.

This chain connects TRBV18 to TRBJ2-7; a weak D match, TRBD1 (8 bases). The ends were cut back, 3 bases at V and 7 bases at J, with 13 bases in the middle. The CDR3 is made up of 13 amino acids. Germline CDR1 KGHSH, CDR2 LQKENI. The CDR3 DNA follows: TGTGCCAGCTCACCGGACAGGGAGGGGGAGCAGTACTTC. This sequence encodes CASSPDREGEQYF. Looking up the rest from reference TRBV18 and TRBJ2-7 gives the full variable domain: NAGVMQNPRHLVRRRGQEARLRCSPMKGHSHVYWYRQLPEEGLKFMVYLQKENIIDESGMPKERFSAEFPKEGPSILRIQQVVRGDSAAYFCASSPDREGEQYFGPGTRLTVT.

This clone was recorded many times. The gene calls are TRBV7-7 and TRBJ2-2; TRBD2 might be the D (6 bases). Germline V gene sequence: CDR1 SSHAT, CDR2 FNYEAQ (reference sequence). This CDR3 has 17 amino acids. The V end was cut by 5 bases, the J end by 1 base, with 17 bases between. This CDR3 reads CASSNTGTSRNTGELFF. The CDR3 coding sequence is TGTGCCAGCAGCAACACCGGGACTTCCCGGAACACCGGGGAGCTGTTTTTT. Full variable domain (outside the CDR3, taken from reference TRBV7-7 and TRBJ2-2): GAGVSQSPRYKVTKRGQDVTLRCDPISSHATLYWYQQALGQGPEFLTYFNYEAQPDKSGLPSDRFSAERPEGSISTLTIQRTEQRDSAMYRCASSNTGTSRNTGELFFGEGSRLTVL.

This clone appeared a few times. This chain connects TRBV6-6 to TRBJ1-1, with unresolved D. CDR1 is MNHNY and CDR2 is SVGAGI in the germline V gene (reference sequence). The CDR3 has 16 residues. Trimming shortened V by 0 bases and J by 3 bases, and 14 bases separated the two germline ends. CDR3 bases: TGTGCCAGCAGTTACTCGTCTCGGGTCGGCGACACTGAAGCTTTCTTT. Translation gives CASSYSSRVGDTEAFF.

DNA for the CDR3: TGTGCCAGCTCACCACCTAGTACCTGGGGAGGCACTGAAGCTTTCTTT. Its protein product is CASSPPSTWGGTEAFF. The V gene is TRBV18, the J gene TRBJ1-1; unclear D gene. The V and J ends lost 0 bases and 4 bases respectively, with 15 bases between them. From germline, CDR1 is KGHSH and CDR2 LQKENI. This CDR3 has 16 residues.

This clone appeared a few times. The chain is built from TRBV7-9 and TRBJ2-5; D not certain. This CDR3 contains 15 residues. Trimming removed 1 base from V and 4 bases from J, with 13 bases in between. In germline, CDR1 is SEHNR, CDR2 FQNEAQ (reference sequence). CDR3 loop: CASSLVDSKAETQYF. Here the CDR3 DNA reads TGTGCCAGCAGCTTAGTCGACTCAAAGGCAGAGACCCAGTACTTC.

This chain links TRBV5-1 with TRBJ1-2; perhaps TRBD1 as D (5 bases). The germline gives CDR1 SGHRS, CDR2 YFSETQ. Trimming took 4 bases from V and 4 from J, leaving 20 bases between them. The CDR3 runs to 16 residues. CDR3: CASSPPGGAPGYGYTF. The CDR3 nucleotides are TGCGCCAGCAGCCCCCCCGGTGGGGCGCCGGGCTATGGCTACACCTTC.

This clone appeared many times. The gene calls are TRBV7-3 and TRBJ1-1; no clear D gene. CDR1 SGHTA and CDR2 FQGTGA come from the germline V gene. The CDR3 contains 14 residues. The V and J ends lost 5 bases and 2 bases respectively, with 12 bases between them. The CDR3 sequence: CASSPTTGNTEAFF. In DNA, the CDR3 is TGTGCCAGCAGCCCGACGACGGGTAACACTGAAGCTTTCTTT.

This clone was seen once. Other DNA sequences in this specimen translate into the identical CDR3. The V call is TRBV7-2, the J call TRBJ1-5; possibly TRBD1 for D (5 bases). Looked up from germline, CDR1 is SGHTA and CDR2 is FQGNSA. V was cut by 4 bases and J by 5 bases, with 6 bases left in between. The CDR3 consists of 12 residues. The CDR3 sequence: CASSSRDQPQHF. As DNA, the CDR3 is TGTGCCAGCAGCTCCAGGGATCAGCCCCAGCATTTT.

The chain combines TRBV5-4 with TRBJ1-5; D not certain. The V gene's germline CDR1 is SGHNT and CDR2 YYREEE (reference sequence). The CDR3 loop spans 13 amino acids. V was trimmed by 0 bases and J by 3 bases, leaving 4 bases between them. The CDR3 reads CASSLGHNQPQHF. CDR3 DNA sequence: TGTGCCAGCAGCTTGGGACACAATCAGCCCCAGCATTTT. Supplemented by reference TRBV5-4 and TRBJ1-5, the full variable domain reads ETGVTQSPTHLIKTRGQQVTLRCSSQSGHNTVSWYQQALGQGPQFIFQYYREEENGRGNFPPRFSGLQFPNYSSELNVNALELDDSALYLCASSLGHNQPQHFGDGTRLSIL.